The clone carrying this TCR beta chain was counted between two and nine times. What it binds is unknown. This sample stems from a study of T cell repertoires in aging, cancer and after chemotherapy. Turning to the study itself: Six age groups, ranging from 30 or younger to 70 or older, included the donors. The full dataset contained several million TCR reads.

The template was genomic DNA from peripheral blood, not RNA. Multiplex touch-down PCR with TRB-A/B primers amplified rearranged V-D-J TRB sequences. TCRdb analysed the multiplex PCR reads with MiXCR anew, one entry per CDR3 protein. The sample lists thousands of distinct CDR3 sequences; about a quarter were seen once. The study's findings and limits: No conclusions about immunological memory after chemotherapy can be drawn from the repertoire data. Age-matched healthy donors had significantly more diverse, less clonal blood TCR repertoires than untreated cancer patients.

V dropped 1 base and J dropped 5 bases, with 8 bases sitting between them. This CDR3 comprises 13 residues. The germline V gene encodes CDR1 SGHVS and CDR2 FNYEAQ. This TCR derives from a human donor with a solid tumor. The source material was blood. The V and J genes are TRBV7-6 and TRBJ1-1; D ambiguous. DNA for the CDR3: TGTGCCAGCAGCTTAGGGGAAGGGACTGAAGCTTTCTTT. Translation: CASSLGEGTEAFF.